Below, one TCR beta chain is given with its context. Its specificity is unknown. The sample belongs to a study of monozygotic twins with cystic fibrosis. General observations from the study: No link emerged between shared CDR3 counts and age, concordance or severity. Monozygotic CF twin pairs shared significantly more nucleotide-identical clonotypes than unrelated CF individuals did. In 13 of 16 pairs, V gene usage was closest to the co-twin's.

This CDR3 comprises 18 residues. Profiling relied on immunoSEQ multiplex PCR, and the TCRdb table lists in-frame clones only, not all of them. The data contain 25,000 or so clones, just over 90% of them singletons. V usage is TRBV21-1 and J usage is TRBJ2-2; the table assigns TRBD2, which was not confirmed against the DNA. TRBV21-1 is given as a pseudogene. The sequencing sample was made of blood. This sequence originates from a girl aged 2-15 years with cystic fibrosis. CDR3 sequence: CASSKEVLAGRDTGELFF. The CDR3 bases are TGTGCCAGCAGCAAAGAGGTGCTAGCGGGGCGGGATACCGGGGAGCTGTTTTTT.